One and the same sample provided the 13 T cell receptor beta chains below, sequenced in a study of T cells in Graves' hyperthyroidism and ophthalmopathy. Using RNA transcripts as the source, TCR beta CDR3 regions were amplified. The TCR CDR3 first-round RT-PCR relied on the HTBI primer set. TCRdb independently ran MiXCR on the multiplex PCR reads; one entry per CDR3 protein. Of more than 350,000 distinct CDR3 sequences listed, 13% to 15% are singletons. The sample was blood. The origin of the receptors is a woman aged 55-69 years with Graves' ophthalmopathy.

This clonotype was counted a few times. CDR3 loop: CASSAVGSRSYNEQFF. The CDR3 DNA reads TGTGCCAGCAGCGCAGTGGGCAGCCGCTCCTACAATGAGCAGTTCTTC. This chain uses TRBV7-9 with TRBJ2-1; D is uncertain. Germline CDR1 is SEHNR and CDR2 is FQNEAQ (reference sequence). The CDR3 is made up of 16 amino acids. Deletions cut 5 bases from V and 0 bases from J, with 14 bases between. The complete variable domain, with remaining parts taken from reference TRBV7-9 and TRBJ2-1, reads DTGVSQNPRHKITKRGQNVTFRCDPISEHNRLYWYRQTLGQGPEFLTYFQNEAQLEKSRLLSDRFSAERPKGSFSTLEIQRTEQGDSAMYLCASSAVGSRSYNEQFFGPGTRLTVL.

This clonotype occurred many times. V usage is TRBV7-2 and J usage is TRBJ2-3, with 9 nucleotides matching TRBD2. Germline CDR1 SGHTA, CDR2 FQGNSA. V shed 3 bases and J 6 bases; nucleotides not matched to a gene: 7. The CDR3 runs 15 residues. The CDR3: CASSFAGGPVDTQYF. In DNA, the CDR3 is TGTGCCAGCAGCTTTGCGGGAGGGCCGGTGGATACGCAGTATTTT. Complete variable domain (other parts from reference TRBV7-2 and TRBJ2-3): GAGVSQSPSNKVTEKGKDVELRCDPISGHTALYWYRQSLGQGLEFLIYFQGNSAPDKSGLPSDRFSAERTGGSVSTLTIQRTQQEDSAVYLCASSFAGGPVDTQYFGPGTRLTVL.

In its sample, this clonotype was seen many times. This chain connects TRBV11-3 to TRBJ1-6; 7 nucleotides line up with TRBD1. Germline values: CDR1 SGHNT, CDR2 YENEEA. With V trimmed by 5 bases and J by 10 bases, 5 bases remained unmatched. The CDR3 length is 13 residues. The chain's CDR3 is CASSTGVESPLHF. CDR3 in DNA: TGTGCCAGCAGCACAGGGGTAGAGTCACCCCTCCACTTT.

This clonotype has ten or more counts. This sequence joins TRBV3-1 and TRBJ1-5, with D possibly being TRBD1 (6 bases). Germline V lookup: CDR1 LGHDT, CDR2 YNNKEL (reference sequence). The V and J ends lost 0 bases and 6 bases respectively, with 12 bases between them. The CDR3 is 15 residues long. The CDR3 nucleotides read TGTGCCAGCAGCCAAGATATGGGGGGGCTTCAGCCCCAGCATTTT. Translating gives CASSQDMGGLQPQHF.

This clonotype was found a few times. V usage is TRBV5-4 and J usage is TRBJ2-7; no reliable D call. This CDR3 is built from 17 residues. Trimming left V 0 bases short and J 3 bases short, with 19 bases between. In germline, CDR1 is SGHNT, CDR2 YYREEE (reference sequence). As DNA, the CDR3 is TGTGCCAGCAGCTTGGGCCCGCTCAGTGATACCTACTACGAGCAGTACTTC. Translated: CASSLGPLSDTYYEQYF.

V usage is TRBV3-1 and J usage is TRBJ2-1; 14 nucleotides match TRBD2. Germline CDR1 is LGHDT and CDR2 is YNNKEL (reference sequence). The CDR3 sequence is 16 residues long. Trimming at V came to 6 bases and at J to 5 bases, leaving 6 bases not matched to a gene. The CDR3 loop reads CASRPRLAGGDNEQFF. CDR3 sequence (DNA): TGTGCCAGCAGACCCCGACTAGCGGGAGGGGACAATGAGCAGTTCTTC.

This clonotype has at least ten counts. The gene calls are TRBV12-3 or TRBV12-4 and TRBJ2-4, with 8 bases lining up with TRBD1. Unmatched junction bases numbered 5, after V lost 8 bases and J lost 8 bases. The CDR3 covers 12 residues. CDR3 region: CASCQGADIQYF. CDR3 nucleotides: TGTGCCAGCTGTCAGGGGGCGGACATTCAGTACTTC.

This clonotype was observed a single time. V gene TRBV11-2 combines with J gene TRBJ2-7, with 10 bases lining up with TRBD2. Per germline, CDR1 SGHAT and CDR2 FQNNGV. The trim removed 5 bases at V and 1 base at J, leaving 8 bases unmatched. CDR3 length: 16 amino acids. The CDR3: CASSGFGTSESYEQYF. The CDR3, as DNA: TGTGCCAGCAGCGGCTTTGGGACTAGCGAGTCCTACGAGCAGTACTTC. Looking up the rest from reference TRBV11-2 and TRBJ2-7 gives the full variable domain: EAGVAQSPRYKIIEKRQSVAFWCNPISGHATLYWYQQILGQGPKLLIQFQNNGVVDDSQLPKDRFSAERLKGVDSTLKIQPAKLEDSAVYLCASSGFGTSESYEQYFGPGTRLTVT.

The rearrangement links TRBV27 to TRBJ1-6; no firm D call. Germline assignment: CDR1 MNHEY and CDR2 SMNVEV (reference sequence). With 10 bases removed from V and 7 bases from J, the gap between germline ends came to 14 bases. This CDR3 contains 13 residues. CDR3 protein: CAIARRKNSPLHF. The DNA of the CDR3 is TGTGCCATAGCCAGAAGGAAAAATTCACCCCTCCACTTT.

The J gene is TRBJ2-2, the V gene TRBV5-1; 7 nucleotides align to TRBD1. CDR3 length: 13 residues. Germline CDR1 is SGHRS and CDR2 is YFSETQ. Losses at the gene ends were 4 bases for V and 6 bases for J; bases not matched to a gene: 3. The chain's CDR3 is CASSVTGAGELFF. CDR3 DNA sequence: TGCGCCAGCAGCGTAACAGGGGCCGGGGAGCTGTTTTTT. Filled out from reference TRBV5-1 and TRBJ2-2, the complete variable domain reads KAGVTQTPRYLIKTRGQQVTLSCSPISGHRSVSWYQQTPGQGLQFLFEYFSETQRNKGNFPGRFSGRQFSNSRSEMNVSTLELGDSALYLCASSVTGAGELFFGEGSRLTVL.

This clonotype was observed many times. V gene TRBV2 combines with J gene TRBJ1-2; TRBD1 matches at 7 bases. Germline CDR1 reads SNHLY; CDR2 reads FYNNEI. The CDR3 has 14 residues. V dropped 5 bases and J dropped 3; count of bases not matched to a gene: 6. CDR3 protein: CASSYRGLDYGYTF. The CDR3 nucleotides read TGTGCCAGCAGTTACAGGGGATTGGACTATGGCTACACCTTC.

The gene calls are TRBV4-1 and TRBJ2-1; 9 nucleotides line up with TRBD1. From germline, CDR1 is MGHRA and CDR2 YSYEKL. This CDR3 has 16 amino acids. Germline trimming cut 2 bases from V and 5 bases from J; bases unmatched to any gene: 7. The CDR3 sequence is CASSQPPGQGNNEQFF. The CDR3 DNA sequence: TGCGCCAGCAGCCAACCCCCGGGACAGGGAAACAATGAGCAGTTCTTC.

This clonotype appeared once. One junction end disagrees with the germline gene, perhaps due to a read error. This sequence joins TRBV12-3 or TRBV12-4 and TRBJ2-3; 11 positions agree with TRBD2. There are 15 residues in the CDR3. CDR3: CATSDVLAGGNTQYF. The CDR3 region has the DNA TGTGCCACCAGTGATGTCCTAGCGGGAGGTAATACGCAGTATTTT.